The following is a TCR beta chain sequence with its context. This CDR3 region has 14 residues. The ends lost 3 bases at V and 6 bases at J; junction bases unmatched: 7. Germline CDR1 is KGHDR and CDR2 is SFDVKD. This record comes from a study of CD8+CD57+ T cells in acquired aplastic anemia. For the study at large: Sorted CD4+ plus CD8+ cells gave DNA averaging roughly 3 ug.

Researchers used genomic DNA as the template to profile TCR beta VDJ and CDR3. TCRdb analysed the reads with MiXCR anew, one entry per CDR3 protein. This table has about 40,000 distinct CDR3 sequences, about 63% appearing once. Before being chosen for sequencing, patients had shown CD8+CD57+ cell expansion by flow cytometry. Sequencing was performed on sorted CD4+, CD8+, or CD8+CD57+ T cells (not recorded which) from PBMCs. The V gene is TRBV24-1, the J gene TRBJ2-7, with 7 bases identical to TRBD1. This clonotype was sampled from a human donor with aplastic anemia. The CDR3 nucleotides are TGTGCCACCAGTGATCCGGGACAGTTCGGCGAGCAGTACTTC. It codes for CATSDPGQFGEQYF.